The clone carrying this TCR beta chain showed up just a few times. Germline trimming cut 3 bases from V and 5 bases from J; bases unmatched to any gene: 1. In germline, CDR1 is SGHDN, CDR2 FVKESK. The CDR3 contains 13 residues. These data originate in a study of response to subunit inactivated influenza vaccine. Each CDR3 protein gets one entry after TCRdb re-called the RT-PCR reads with MiXCR. The data show about 520,000 distinct CDR3 sequences, with 25% seen just once and about 1.9% held by the top ten. Sequencing was performed on CD4+ T cells sorted from PBMCs, taken approximately 5 days after vaccination. The origin of this receptor is a man in his fifties or sixties who received an inactivated influenza vaccine. The chain is built from TRBV14 and TRBJ1-2; TRBD1 aligns across 9 bases. CDR3 DNA sequence: TGTGCCAGCAGCCACGGACAGGGGTATGGCTACACCTTC. Translated, it gives CASSHGQGYGYTF.